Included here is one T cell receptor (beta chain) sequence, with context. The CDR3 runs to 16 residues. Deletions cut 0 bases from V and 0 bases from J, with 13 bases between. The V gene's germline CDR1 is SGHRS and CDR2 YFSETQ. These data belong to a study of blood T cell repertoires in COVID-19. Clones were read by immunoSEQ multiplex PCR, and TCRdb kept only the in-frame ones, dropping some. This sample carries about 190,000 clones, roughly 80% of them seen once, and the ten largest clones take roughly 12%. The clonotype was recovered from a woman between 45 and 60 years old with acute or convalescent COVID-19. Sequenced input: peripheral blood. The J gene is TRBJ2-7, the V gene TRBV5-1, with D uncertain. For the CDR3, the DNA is TGCGCCAGCAGCTTGGGTGATCCGGCAGGCTCCTACGAGCAGTACTTC. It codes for CASSLGDPAGSYEQYF.